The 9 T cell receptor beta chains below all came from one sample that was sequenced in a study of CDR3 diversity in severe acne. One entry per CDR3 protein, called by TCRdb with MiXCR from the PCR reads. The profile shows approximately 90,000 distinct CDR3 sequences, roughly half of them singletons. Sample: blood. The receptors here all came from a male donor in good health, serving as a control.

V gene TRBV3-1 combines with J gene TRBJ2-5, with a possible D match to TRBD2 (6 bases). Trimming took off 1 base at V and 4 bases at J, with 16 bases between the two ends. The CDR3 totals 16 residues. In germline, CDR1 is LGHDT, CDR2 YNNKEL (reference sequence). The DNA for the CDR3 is TGTGCCAGCAGCCAAGGTGGAGGGTTGGTCGGAGAGACCCAGTACTTC. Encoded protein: CASSQGGGLVGETQYF.

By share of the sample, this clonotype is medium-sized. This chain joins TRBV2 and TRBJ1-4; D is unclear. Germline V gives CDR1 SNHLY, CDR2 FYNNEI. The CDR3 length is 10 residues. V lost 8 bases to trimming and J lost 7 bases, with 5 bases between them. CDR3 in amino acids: CASVSEKLFF. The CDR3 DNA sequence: TGTGCCAGCGTGAGTGAAAAACTGTTTTTT. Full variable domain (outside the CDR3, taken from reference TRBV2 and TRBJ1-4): EPEVTQTPSHQVTQMGQEVILRCVPISNHLYFYWYRQILGQKVEFLVSFYNNEISEKSEIFDDQFSVERPDGSNFTLKIRSTKLEDSAMYFCASVSEKLFFGSGTQLSVL.

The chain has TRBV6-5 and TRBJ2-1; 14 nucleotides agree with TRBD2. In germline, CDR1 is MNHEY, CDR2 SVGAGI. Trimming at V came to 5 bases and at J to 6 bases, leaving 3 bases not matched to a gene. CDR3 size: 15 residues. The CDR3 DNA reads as TGTGCCAGCAGTGGACTAGCGGGGGGCCTCAATGAGCAGTTCTTC. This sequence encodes CASSGLAGGLNEQFF.

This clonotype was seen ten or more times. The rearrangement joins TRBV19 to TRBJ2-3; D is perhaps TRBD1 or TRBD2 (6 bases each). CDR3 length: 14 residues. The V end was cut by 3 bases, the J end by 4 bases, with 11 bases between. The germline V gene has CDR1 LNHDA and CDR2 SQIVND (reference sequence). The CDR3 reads CASSINREADTQYF. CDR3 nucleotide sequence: TGTGCCAGTAGTATCAACAGGGAGGCAGATACGCAGTATTTT.

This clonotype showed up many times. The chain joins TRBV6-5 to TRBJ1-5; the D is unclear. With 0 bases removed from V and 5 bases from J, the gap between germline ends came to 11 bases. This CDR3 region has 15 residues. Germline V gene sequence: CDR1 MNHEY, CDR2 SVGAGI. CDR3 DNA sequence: TGTGCCAGCAGTTACTCCTGGAGGCGGGATCAGCCCCAGCATTTT. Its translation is CASSYSWRRDQPQHF.

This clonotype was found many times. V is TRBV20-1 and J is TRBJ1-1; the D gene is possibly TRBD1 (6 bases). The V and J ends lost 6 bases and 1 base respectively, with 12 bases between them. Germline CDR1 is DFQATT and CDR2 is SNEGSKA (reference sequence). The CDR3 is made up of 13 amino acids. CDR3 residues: CSALGGANTEAFF. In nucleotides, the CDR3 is TGCAGTGCGTTAGGGGGAGCGAACACTGAAGCTTTCTTT.

The DNA for the CDR3 is TGTGCCAGCTCACCACCGGTTCGTGACGAGCAGTACTTC. It translates to CASSPPVRDEQYF. The chain uses TRBV9 and TRBJ2-7; D is unresolved. This CDR3 has 13 residues. Germline CDR1 SGDLS, CDR2 YYNGEE. Trimming cost V 7 bases and J 5 bases, with 16 bases left between them.

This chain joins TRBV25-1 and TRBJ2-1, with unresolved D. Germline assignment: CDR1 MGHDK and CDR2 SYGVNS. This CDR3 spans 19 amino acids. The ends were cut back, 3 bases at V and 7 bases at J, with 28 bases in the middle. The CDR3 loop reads CASSEESSLLLGLRNEQFF. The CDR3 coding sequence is TGTGCCAGCAGTGAGGAAAGCAGCCTACTTCTGGGATTGCGGAATGAGCAGTTCTTC. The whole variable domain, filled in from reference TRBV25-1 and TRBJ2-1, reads EADIYQTPRYLVIGTGKKITLECSQTMGHDKMYWYQQDPGMELHLIHYSYGVNSTEKGDLSSESTVSRIRTEHFPLTLESARPSHTSQYLCASSEESSLLLGLRNEQFFGPGTRLTVL.

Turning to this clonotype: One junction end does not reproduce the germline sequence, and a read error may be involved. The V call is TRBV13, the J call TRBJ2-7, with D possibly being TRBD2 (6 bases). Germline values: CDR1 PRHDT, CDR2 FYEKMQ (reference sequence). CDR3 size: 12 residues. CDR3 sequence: CAGSDGTYEQYF. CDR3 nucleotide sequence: TGTGCCGGCAGCGACGGGACTTACGAGCAGTACTTC.